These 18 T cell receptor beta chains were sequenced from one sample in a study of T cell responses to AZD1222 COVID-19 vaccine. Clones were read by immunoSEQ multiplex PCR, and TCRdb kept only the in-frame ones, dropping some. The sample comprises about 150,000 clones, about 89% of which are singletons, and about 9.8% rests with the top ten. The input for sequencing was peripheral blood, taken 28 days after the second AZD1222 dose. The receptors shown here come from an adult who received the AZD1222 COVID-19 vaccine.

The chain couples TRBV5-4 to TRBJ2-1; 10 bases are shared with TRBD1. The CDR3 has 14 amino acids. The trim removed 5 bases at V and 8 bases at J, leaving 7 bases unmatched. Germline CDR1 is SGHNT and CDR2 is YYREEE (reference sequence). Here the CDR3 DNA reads TGTGCCAGCAGTCCGACAGGGGGCCGGGATGAGCAGTTCTTC. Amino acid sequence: CASSPTGGRDEQFF.

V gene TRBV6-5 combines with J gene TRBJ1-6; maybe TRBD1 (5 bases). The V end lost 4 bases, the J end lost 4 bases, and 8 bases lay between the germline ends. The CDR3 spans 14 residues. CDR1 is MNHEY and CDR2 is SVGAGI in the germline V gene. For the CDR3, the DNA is TGTGCCAGCAGTTTGCCAGGGTATAATTCACCCCTCCACTTT. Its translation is CASSLPGYNSPLHF.

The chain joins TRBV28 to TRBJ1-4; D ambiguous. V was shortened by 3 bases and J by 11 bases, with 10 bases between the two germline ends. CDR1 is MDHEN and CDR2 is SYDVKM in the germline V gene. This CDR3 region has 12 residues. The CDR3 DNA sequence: TGTGCCAGCAGTTTGGAGCGACTTAAACTGTTTTTT. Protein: CASSLERLKLFF. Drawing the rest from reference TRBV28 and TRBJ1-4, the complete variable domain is DVKVTQSSRYLVKRTGEKVFLECVQDMDHENMFWYRQDPGLGLRLIYFSYDVKMKEKGDIPEGYSVSREKKERFSLILESASTNQTSMYLCASSLERLKLFFGSGTQLSVL.

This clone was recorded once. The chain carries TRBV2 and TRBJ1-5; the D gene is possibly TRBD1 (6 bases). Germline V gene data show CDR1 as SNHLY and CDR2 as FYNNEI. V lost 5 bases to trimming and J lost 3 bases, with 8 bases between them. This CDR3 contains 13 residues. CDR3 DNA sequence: TGTGCCAGCAGTAGACAGGTCAATCAGCCCCAGCATTTT. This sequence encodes CASSRQVNQPQHF. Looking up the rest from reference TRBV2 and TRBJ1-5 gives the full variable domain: EPEVTQTPSHQVTQMGQEVILRCVPISNHLYFYWYRQILGQKVEFLVSFYNNEISEKSEIFDDQFSVERPDGSNFTLKIRSTKLEDSAMYFCASSRQVNQPQHFGDGTRLSIL.

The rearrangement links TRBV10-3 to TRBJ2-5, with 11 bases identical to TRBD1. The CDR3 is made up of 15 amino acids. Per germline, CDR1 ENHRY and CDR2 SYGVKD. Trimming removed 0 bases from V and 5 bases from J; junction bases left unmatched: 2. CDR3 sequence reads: CAISESDRGPETQYF. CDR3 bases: TGTGCCATCAGTGAGTCGGACAGGGGGCCGGAGACCCAGTACTTC.

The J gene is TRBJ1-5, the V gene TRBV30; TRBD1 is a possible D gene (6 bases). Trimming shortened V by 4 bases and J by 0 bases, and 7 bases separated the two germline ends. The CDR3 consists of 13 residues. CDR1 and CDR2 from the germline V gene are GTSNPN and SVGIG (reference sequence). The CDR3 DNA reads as TGTGCCTGGACGGGGGCTAGCAATCAGCCCCAGCATTTT. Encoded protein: CAWTGASNQPQHF. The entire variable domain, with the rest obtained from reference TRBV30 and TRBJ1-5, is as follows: SQTIHQWPATLVQPVGSPLSLECTVEGTSNPNLYWYRQAAGRGLQLLFYSVGIGQISSEVPQNLSASRPQDRQFILSSKKLLLSDSGFYLCAWTGASNQPQHFGDGTRLSIL.

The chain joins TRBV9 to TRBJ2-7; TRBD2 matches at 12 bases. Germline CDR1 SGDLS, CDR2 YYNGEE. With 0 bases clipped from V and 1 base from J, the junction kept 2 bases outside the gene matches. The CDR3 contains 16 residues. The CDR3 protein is CASSVEGLAGSYEQYF. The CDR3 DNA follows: TGTGCCAGCAGCGTAGAAGGACTAGCGGGATCCTACGAGCAGTACTTC.

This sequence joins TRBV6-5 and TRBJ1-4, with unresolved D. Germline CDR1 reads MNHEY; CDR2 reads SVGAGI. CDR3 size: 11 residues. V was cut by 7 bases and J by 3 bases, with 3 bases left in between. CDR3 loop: CASMANEKLFF. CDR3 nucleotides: TGTGCCAGCATGGCTAATGAAAAACTGTTTTTT.

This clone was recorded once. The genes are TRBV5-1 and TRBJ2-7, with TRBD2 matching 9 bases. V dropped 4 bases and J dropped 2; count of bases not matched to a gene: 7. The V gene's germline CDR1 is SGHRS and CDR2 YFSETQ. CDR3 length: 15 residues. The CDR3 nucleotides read TGCGCCAGCAGCCCTAGCGGGACTTCCCCCTACGAGCAGTACTTC. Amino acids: CASSPSGTSPYEQYF.

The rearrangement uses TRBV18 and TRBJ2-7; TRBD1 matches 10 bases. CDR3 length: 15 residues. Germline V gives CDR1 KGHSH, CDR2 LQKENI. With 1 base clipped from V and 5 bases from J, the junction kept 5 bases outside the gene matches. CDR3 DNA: TGTGCCAGCTCACCACTCGGGACAGGGGAACACGAGCAGTACTTC. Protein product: CASSPLGTGEHEQYF.

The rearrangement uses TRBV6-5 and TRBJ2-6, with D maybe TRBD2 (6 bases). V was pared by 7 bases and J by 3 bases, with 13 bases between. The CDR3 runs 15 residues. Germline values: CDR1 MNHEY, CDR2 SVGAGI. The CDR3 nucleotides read TGTGCCAGCAAGTACGGAGGGGTTGGGGCCAACGTCCTGACTTTC. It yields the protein CASKYGGVGANVLTF.

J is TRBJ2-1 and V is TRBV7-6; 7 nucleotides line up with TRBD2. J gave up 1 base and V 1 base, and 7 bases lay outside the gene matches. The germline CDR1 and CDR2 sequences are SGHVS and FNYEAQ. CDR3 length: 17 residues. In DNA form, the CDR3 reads TGTGCCAGCAGCTTAGTACCTCGGGAGGAATCCTACAATGAGCAGTTCTTC. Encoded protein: CASSLVPREESYNEQFF.

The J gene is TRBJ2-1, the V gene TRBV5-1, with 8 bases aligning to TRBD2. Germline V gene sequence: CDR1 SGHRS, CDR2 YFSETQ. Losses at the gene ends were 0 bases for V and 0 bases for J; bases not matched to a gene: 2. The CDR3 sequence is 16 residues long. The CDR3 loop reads CASSLALAGSYNEQFF. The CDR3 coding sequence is TGCGCCAGCAGCTTGGCGCTAGCGGGCTCCTACAATGAGCAGTTCTTC.

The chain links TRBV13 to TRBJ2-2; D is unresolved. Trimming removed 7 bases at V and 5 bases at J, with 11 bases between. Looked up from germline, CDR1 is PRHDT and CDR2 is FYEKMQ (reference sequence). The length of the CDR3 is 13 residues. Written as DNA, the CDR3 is TGTGCCAGCAAGAACCGGAAGACCGGGGAGCTGTTTTTT. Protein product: CASKNRKTGELFF.

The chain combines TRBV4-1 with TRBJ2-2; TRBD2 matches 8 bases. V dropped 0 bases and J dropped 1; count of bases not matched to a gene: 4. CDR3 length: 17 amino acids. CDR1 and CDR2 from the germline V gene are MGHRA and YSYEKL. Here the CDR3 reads CASSQDPSGGNTGELFF. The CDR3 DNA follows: TGCGCCAGCAGCCAAGATCCGAGCGGGGGGAACACCGGGGAGCTGTTTTTT.

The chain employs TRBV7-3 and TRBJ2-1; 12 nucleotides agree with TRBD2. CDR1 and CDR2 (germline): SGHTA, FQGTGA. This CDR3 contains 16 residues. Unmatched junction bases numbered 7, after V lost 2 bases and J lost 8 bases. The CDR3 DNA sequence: TGTGCCAGCAGCTTAGGGCTAGCGGGAGGGAGAGATGAGCAGTTCTTC. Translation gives CASSLGLAGGRDEQFF. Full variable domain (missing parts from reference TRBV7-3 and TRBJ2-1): GAGVSQTPSNKVTEKGKYVELRCDPISGHTALYWYRQSLGQGPEFLIYFQGTGAADDSGLPNDRFFAVRPEGSVSTLKIQRTERGDSAVYLCASSLGLAGGRDEQFFGPGTRLTVL.

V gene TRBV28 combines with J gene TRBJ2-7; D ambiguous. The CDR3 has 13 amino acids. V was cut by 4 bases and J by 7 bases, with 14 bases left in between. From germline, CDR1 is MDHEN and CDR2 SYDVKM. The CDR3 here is CASSYGWAREQYF. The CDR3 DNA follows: TGTGCCAGCAGTTACGGCTGGGCAAGAGAGCAGTACTTC.

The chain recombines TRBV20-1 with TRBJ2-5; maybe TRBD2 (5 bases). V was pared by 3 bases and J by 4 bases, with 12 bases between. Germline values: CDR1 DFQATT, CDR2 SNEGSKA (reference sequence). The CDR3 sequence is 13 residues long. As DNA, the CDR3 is TGCAGTGCTAGTCAGGCGGGTGGAGAGACCCAGTACTTC. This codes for CSASQAGGETQYF.